This TCR beta chain was recorded in a study of blood T cell repertoires in COVID-19. Study-wide context: Collection of acute and convalescent COVID-19 samples took place in the United States, Italy and Spain.

Per germline, CDR1 SGHTA and CDR2 FQGTGA. The CDR3 consists of 15 residues. V shed 2 bases and J 2 bases; nucleotides not matched to a gene: 5. Repertoires were generated with immunoSEQ multiplex PCR, while TCRdb's copy carries only in-frame clones and drops some. This table holds approximately 260,000 clones, around 85% found once. The TCR comes from a woman in her forties with active or convalescent COVID-19. The rearrangement joins TRBV7-3 to TRBJ2-5; TRBD2 matches at 7 bases. The sequenced sample was peripheral blood. The CDR3 DNA follows: TGTGCCAGCAGCTTATCAGGAGCGGGGCAAGAGACCCAGTACTTC. Its protein is CASSLSGAGQETQYF.